The rows below give T cell receptor beta chains drawn from one sample of a study of cytomegalovirus exposure and HLA in healthy donors. Assay used: immunoSEQ multiplex PCR; TCRdb lists only in-frame clones, some missing. The data hold tens of thousands of clones, with roughly 96% observed a single time. Sequenced input: PBMCs. The receptors come from a woman aged 18-30 years in good health and CMV-seropositive. CDR3s include the opening cysteine and the closing phenylalanine or tryptophan. D genes are given only for firm matches. Clone size is given for some rows only: seen once, a few or many times, or a class if the clone is expanded.

J gene | CDR3 length | clone size | D gene | V gene | CDR3 DNA | CDR3 protein
TRBJ2-1 | 16 | - | - | TRBV4-1 | TGCGCCAGCAGCCAAGACTTTTTGGGCCCGACCAATGAGCAGTTCTTC | CASSQDFLGPTNEQFF
TRBJ2-7 | 12 | - | TRBD1 | TRBV15 | TGTGCCACCAGCGGAACAGGGGGCGAGCAGTACTTC | CATSGTGGEQYF
TRBJ1-4 | 14 | - | - | TRBV5-1 | TGCGCCAGCAGCAGGGGGGGGCGAGACGAAAAACTGTTTTTT | CASSRGGRDEKLFF
TRBJ2-5 | 12 | - | - | TRBV6-6 | TGTGCCAGCACCGAGAGCTTCGGGACCCAGTACTTC | CASTESFGTQYF
TRBJ2-3 | 15 | - | TRBD2 | TRBV2 | TGTGCCAGCAGCGGACTAGCTGAAGGAACAGATACGCAGTATTTT | CASSGLAEGTDTQYF
TRBJ2-2 | 15 | - | TRBD2 | TRBV29-1 | TGCAGCGTTGAAGGCCCCCGGGAGGGAACCGGGGAGCTGTTTTTT | CSVEGPREGTGELFF
TRBJ2-5 | 15 | - | - | TRBV9 | TGTGCCAGCAGACCAGGGGCTAGTCCCAAAGAGACCCAGTACTTC | CASRPGASPKETQYF
TRBJ2-7 | 14 | once | - | TRBV7-8 | TGTGCCAGCAGCTTAGCCTCCCGCGCCTACGAGCAGTACTTC | CASSLASRAYEQYF
TRBJ2-7 | 14 | - | - | TRBV4-1 | TGCGCCAGCAGCCCACCGGGGGGCGTCTACGAGCAGTACTTC | CASSPPGGVYEQYF
TRBJ2-7 | 14 | - | TRBD2 | TRBV9 | TGTGCCAGCAGCGAGTCCGTGGGGGGGTACGAGCAGTACTTC | CASSESVGGYEQYF
TRBJ1-5 | 17 | once | - | TRBV2 | TGTGCCAGCAGTGAATCTCAGGAAGTCTATAGCAATCAGCCCCAGCATTTT | CASSESQEVYSNQPQHF
TRBJ2-1 | 18 | - | - | TRBV2 | TGTGCCAGCAGTGAACCATCTCGGGTGGGTAGAGGGTCCAATGAGCAGTTCTTC | CASSEPSRVGRGSNEQFF
TRBJ1-4 | 16 | - | - | TRBV18 | TGTGCCAGCTCACCCCGTGCGGTGGCGGCTAATGAAAAACTGTTTTTT | CASSPRAVAANEKLFF
TRBJ1-1 | 12 | - | - | TRBV2 | TGTGCCAGTTCGTCCCGGAACACTGAAGCTTTCTTT | CASSSRNTEAFF
TRBJ2-1 | 15 | - | TRBD1 | TRBV2 | TGTGCCAGCAGGGAGGGACAGGGGATTTACAATGAGCAGTTCTTC | CASREGQGIYNEQFF
TRBJ2-7 | 17 | - | TRBD2 | TRBV4-3 | TGCGCCAGCAGCCCCGGACCATTAGCGGGGGCGGCCTACGAGCAGTACTTC | CASSPGPLAGAAYEQYF
TRBJ1-6 | 14 | - | TRBD1 | TRBV18 | TGTGCCAGCTCGGTACAGGGACAGAATTCACCCCTCCACTTT | CASSVQGQNSPLHF
TRBJ1-3 | 15 | - | - | TRBV7-8 | TGTGCCAGCAGCCCCTGGACTGCGGGGGGAAACACCATATATTTT | CASSPWTAGGNTIYF
TRBJ1-5 | 16 | - | - | TRBV15 | TGTGCCACCAGCAGAGATCTGGGGAGTGGCAATCAGCCCCAGCATTTT | CATSRDLGSGNQPQHF
TRBJ2-3 | 15 | - | - | TRBV5-4 | TGTGCCAGCAGCTTGAGCGGTCCGGGCACAGATACGCAGTATTTT | CASSLSGPGTDTQYF
TRBJ2-3 | 15 | - | TRBD2 | TRBV5-1 | TGCGCCAGCAGGGCCGGGACTAGCCGCCCAGATACGCAGTATTTT | CASRAGTSRPDTQYF
TRBJ2-7 | 18 | - | - | TRBV27 | TGTGCCGAGAACGATACTACTGATCACCGGGACACCTGGGACGAGCAGTACTTC | CAENDTTDHRDTWDEQYF
TRBJ2-7 | 15 | - | TRBD2 | TRBV6-5 | TGTGCCAGCAGTTCTTGGACTAGCGGGAAGGACGAGCAGTACTTC | CASSSWTSGKDEQYF
TRBJ2-1 | 16 | - | TRBD2 | TRBV7-6 | TGTGCCAGCAGCTTAACCAGCGGGAGGGCCAACAATGAGCAGTTCTTC | CASSLTSGRANNEQFF
TRBJ2-5 | 17 | - | - | TRBV7-9 | TGTGCCAGCAGTTACCTCACCGTGGCGGGATTCCAAGAGACCCAGTACTTC | CASSYLTVAGFQETQYF
TRBJ2-2 | 16 | - | - | TRBV19 | TGTGCCAGTAGCCAAACGGGGGGCCCGAACACCGGGGAGCTGTTTTTT | CASSQTGGPNTGELFF
TRBJ2-3 | 16 | - | TRBD1 | TRBV7-8 | TGTGCCAGCAGCTTAACCGGACAGGTTTACACAGATACGCAGTATTTT | CASSLTGQVYTDTQYF
TRBJ2-7 | 16 | - | - | TRBV6-4 | TGTGCCAGCAGTGACTCCCATTTTCACACCCCCTACGAGCAGTACTTC | CASSDSHFHTPYEQYF
TRBJ1-1 | 15 | - | TRBD1 | TRBV6-6 | TGTGCCAGCAGTTCTTACCCGGGACAGGGCACTGAAGCTTTCTTT | CASSSYPGQGTEAFF
TRBJ1-1 | 12 | - | - | TRBV28 | TGTGCCACCGCTGGGGGGGAAGCTGAAGCTTTCTTT | CATAGGEAEAFF
TRBJ1-3 | 14 | - | - | TRBV4-1 | TGCGCCAGCAGCCAAGATCCAGGGCGAAACACCATATATTTT | CASSQDPGRNTIYF
TRBJ2-7 | 14 | - | TRBD2 | TRBV5-1 | TGCGCCAGCAGCCCCATAGCGGGAGGAAACGAGCAGTACTTC | CASSPIAGGNEQYF
TRBJ2-7 | 15 | once | TRBD2 | TRBV27 | TGTGCCAGCAGTGCCGGCGCGGGGGGGATTTACGAGCAGTACTTC | CASSAGAGGIYEQYF
TRBJ2-1 | 14 | - | TRBD1 | TRBV9 | TGTGCCAGCAGCGGGACAGGGGCGCACAATGAGCAGTTCTTC | CASSGTGAHNEQFF
TRBJ2-2 | 16 | - | TRBD2 | TRBV19 | TGTGCCAGTATTTTCGCTCTAGCGGGGTACATCGGGGAGCTGTTTTTT | CASIFALAGYIGELFF
TRBJ2-2 | 16 | - | TRBD2 | TRBV7-3 | TGTGCCAGCAGCTCCCGACTAGCGGGGGGTACCGGGGAGCTGTTTTTT | CASSSRLAGGTGELFF
TRBJ2-7 | 14 | - | - | TRBV6-6 | TGTGCCAGCAGTTACTACGGGGATTCCTACGAGCAGTACTTC | CASSYYGDSYEQYF
TRBJ1-3 | 14 | - | TRBD1 | TRBV4-2 | TGTGCCAGCAGCCCCAGGGGGGAGGTAAACACCATATATTTT | CASSPRGEVNTIYF
TRBJ2-3 | 17 | - | TRBD2 | TRBV4-1 | TGCGCCAGCAGCCATCCCCCACTAGCGGGAAGCACAGATACGCAGTATTTT | CASSHPPLAGSTDTQYF
TRBJ2-5 | 11 | once | TRBD1 | TRBV7-3 | TGTGCCAGCAGCTCACAGGGGGCCCAGTACTTC | CASSSQGAQYF
TRBJ1-1 | 15 | - | - | TRBV28 | TGTGCCAGCAGGACGGCCCAGGGGAGGAACACTGAAGCTTTCTTT | CASRTAQGRNTEAFF
TRBJ2-3 | 17 | - | TRBD2 | TRBV7-2 | TGTGCCAGCAGCTTAGAGGTTGCCGGGACTATCACAGATACGCAGTATTTT | CASSLEVAGTITDTQYF
TRBJ2-3 | 17 | - | TRBD2 | TRBV9 | TGTGCCAGCAGCCCGTTTCTAGCGGGAGGCCTCCTAGATACGCAGTATTTT | CASSPFLAGGLLDTQYF
TRBJ1-1 | 14 | - | - | TRBV6-5 | TGTGCCAGCAGTTTTCTGGGGCGGAACACTGAAGCTTTCTTT | CASSFLGRNTEAFF
TRBJ1-1 | 17 | once | TRBD1 | TRBV18 | TGTGCCAGCTCACCCCCTGACAGGGGAGGAACGAACACTGAAGCTTTCTTT | CASSPPDRGGTNTEAFF
TRBJ2-7 | 14 | - | TRBD1 | TRBV5-4 | TGTGCCAGCAGCGGGGACAGTCAAACCTACGAGCAGTACTTC | CASSGDSQTYEQYF
TRBJ1-5 | 15 | - | - | TRBV7-8 | TGTGCCAGCAGCTTAGGGTCCAGTTTCAATCGGCCCCAGCATTTT | CASSLGSSFNRPQHF
TRBJ1-1 | 13 | - | - | TRBV7-9 | TGTGCCAGCAGCTTAGAACAGAACACTGAAGCTTTCTTT | CASSLEQNTEAFF
TRBJ1-2 | 10 | - | - | TRBV19 | TGTGCCTCGAAAGGGGCTGGCTACACCTTC | CASKGAGYTF
TRBJ2-7 | 15 | - | - | TRBV4-1 | TGCGCCAGCAGTATAGAGAGCGTGAGCTCCTACGAGCAGTACTTC | CASSIESVSSYEQYF
TRBJ2-5 | 15 | - | - | TRBV2 | TGTGCCAGCAGTGAAATGTGGGCCCTCCAAGAGACCCAGTACTTC | CASSEMWALQETQYF
TRBJ2-5 | 12 | - | - | TRBV6-5 | TGTGCCAGCAGCCAGGAGGGGGAGACCCAGTACTTC | CASSQEGETQYF
TRBJ1-6 | 14 | - | - | TRBV7-3 | TGTGCCAGCAGTTCCAGGGTCCCTAATTCACCCCTCCACTTT | CASSSRVPNSPLHF
TRBJ1-5 | 15 | - | - | TRBV28 | TGTGCCAGCAGTTTGGGAGGAATGAGCAATCAGCCCCAGCATTTT | CASSLGGMSNQPQHF